The table lists the clone carrying this TCR beta chain with a few counts. Antigen: not known. These data come from a study of blood T cells in healthy people across ages. Study-wide background: Per two T cells, template switching captured roughly one barcoded beta molecule. Study-level findings and limits: Diversity estimates drawn from one million T cells were deemed underestimates. A greater number of naive CD4+ cells and higher diversity distinguished long-lived donors from aged donors.

It was with a sample-barcoded 5' primer and a J-beta primer mix that a second PCR of roughly 7 to 12 cycles was run. Each cDNA molecule carried a tag from a template-switch adaptor that contained 12 random nucleotides. Each CDR3 protein gets one entry after TCRdb re-called the 5' RACE reads with MiXCR. This sample yields approximately 600,000 distinct CDR3 sequences, of which roughly 50% are seen a single time; over 35% belongs to the top ten. CDR3 size: 15 residues. The trim removed 1 base at V and 7 bases at J, leaving 9 bases unmatched. Germline V gene lookup returns CDR1 MGHRA and CDR2 YSYEKL. The receptor was isolated from a man in his sixties in good health. The specimen sequenced was blood. The chain combines TRBV4-1 with TRBJ1-1, with 7 bases identical to TRBD1. CDR3 in amino acids: CASSQARQGGGEAFF. The CDR3 DNA sequence: TGCGCCAGCAGCCAAGCCCGACAGGGAGGGGGTGAAGCTTTCTTT.